This is a list of T cell receptor beta chains from one sample in a study of blood T cells in healthy people across ages. One entry per CDR3 protein, called by TCRdb with MiXCR from the 5' RACE reads. Among about 750,000 distinct CDR3 sequences listed, 53% were seen once. Sequencing was done on a sample of blood. These receptor sequences come from an elderly man in good health. CDR3s include the opening cysteine and the closing phenylalanine or tryptophan. The D gene is left open where the match is weak. Part of the rows lack a size; the others show once, few, many or a class for expanded clones.

D gene | J gene | V gene | clone size | CDR3 DNA | CDR3 protein
TRBD1 | TRBJ1-6 | TRBV20-1 | . | TGCAGTGCTAGACCCCCTGGGGTAGGGGGCTTTGAGGTGCGAAATTCACCCCTCCACTTT | CSARPPGVGGFEVRNSPLHF
. | TRBJ1-1 | TRBV25-1 | . | TGTGCCAGCAGTGAAACCACCACTGAAGCTTTCTTT | CASSETTTEAFF
. | TRBJ1-2 | TRBV24-1 | . | TGTGCTTGTGGGGAAGCTAATTATGGCTACACCTTC | CACGEANYGYTF
TRBD1 | TRBJ2-5 | TRBV7-2 | . | TGTGCCAGCAGCCTTGTCGGTCAGGGGGATTCGTACTTC | CASSLVGQGDSYF
. | TRBJ1-4 | TRBV21-1 | . | TGTGCCAGCAGCAACCTCCGGACAGGATCTAATGAAAAACTGTTTTTT | CASSNLRTGSNEKLFF
TRBD2 | TRBJ2-1 | TRBV12-3/TRBV12-4 | . | TGTGCCAGCAGTCCAGCCGGGACTATCCTCAATGAGCAGTTCTTC | CASSPAGTILNEQFF
. | TRBJ2-1 | TRBV12-5 | once | TGTGCTAGTGCCTTTGCCGGCGAGCAGTTCTTC | CASAFAGEQFF
. | TRBJ2-7 | TRBV20-1 | . | TGCAGTGCCCCACGGGCGGGAAGCTCCTACAATGAGCAGTACTTC | CSAPRAGSSYNEQYF
TRBD2 | TRBJ2-1 | TRBV29-1 | . | TGCAGCGGGACTAGATTTGATGAGCAGTTCTTC | CSGTRFDEQFF
. | TRBJ2-7 | TRBV18 | few | TGTGCCAGCTCCCCGAGACAGGGCGGGATCTACGAGCAGTACTTC | CASSPRQGGIYEQYF
TRBD1 | TRBJ2-7 | TRBV28 | once | TGTGCCAGCAGTCTGCTGGCGACAGGGGATTACGAGCAGTACTTC | CASSLLATGDYEQYF
. | TRBJ2-1 | TRBV7-2 | few | TGTGCCAGCAGCTTAGTGCAGGGCATTTACAATGAGCAGTTCTTC | CASSLVQGIYNEQFF
. | TRBJ2-5 | TRBV18 | once | TGTGCCAGCTCAGCTAGACTGGGCGGGTTGGGCCATGAGCAGTACTTC | CASSARLGGLGHEQYF
TRBD2 | TRBJ2-7 | TRBV29-1 | . | TGCAGCGCCTCGGGACTAGCGGGAGACGAGCGGTACTTC | CSASGLAGDERYF
TRBD1 | TRBJ2-7 | TRBV10-3 | few | TGTGCCATCAGTTACGATAGACAGGGCGGCGGCGAGCAGTACTTC | CAISYDRQGGGEQYF
TRBD2 | TRBJ2-1 | TRBV20-1 | few | TGCAGTGCTAGAGAGACTAGCGGGAGGCCCCATGAGCAGTTCTTC | CSARETSGRPHEQFF
TRBD2 | TRBJ2-1 | TRBV4-1 | . | TGCGCCAGCAGTTCCGAAAGCGGGAGTGCTGGTAATGAGCAGTTCTTC | CASSSESGSAGNEQFF
. | TRBJ1-1 | TRBV20-1 | few | TGCAGTGCTAGACCAATGAGCGGGAACACTGAAGCTTTCTTT | CSARPMSGNTEAFF
TRBD1 | TRBJ2-7 | TRBV9 | . | TGTGCCAGCAGCGATGGGGACAGCAATCTCTACGAGCAGTACTTC | CASSDGDSNLYEQYF
. | TRBJ1-6 | TRBV10-3 | few | TGTGCCATCAGTGAGGGGACCACCCTCCACTTT | CAISEGTTLHF
TRBD2 | TRBJ2-2 | TRBV6-1 | . | TGTGCCAGCATCCCGGGACTAGCACACACCGGGGAGCTGTTTTTT | CASIPGLAHTGELFF
TRBD1 | TRBJ2-7 | TRBV6-5 | . | TGTGCCAGCAGTGACGGGACAGCGAAGTCCTACGAGCAGTACTTC | CASSDGTAKSYEQYF
. | TRBJ1-2 | TRBV5-1 | once | TGCGCCAGCAGCCCCAACCCCACAGGGAACGATGGCTACACCTTC | CASSPNPTGNDGYTF
TRBD2 | TRBJ2-7 | TRBV28 | . | TGTGCCAGCGGAAGCGGGAGTTGGTGGTACTTC | CASGSGSWWYF
TRBD1 | TRBJ2-7 | TRBV14 | . | TGTGCCAGCAGCCTGACAGGGCTCTCCTACGAGCAGTACTTC | CASSLTGLSYEQYF
. | TRBJ2-5 | TRBV20-1 | . | TGCAGTGCTAGAGATTCTTGTGGTGGGGGAGCCCAGTACTTC | CSARDSCGGGAQYF
. | TRBJ2-6 | TRBV5-1 | . | TGCGCCAGCAGTCCCGGGACACCTAGCTCTGGGGCCAACGTCCTGACTTTC | CASSPGTPSSGANVLTF
. | TRBJ2-7 | TRBV6-5 | few | TGTGCCAGCAGTTACACAAAGAGTTCCTACGAGCAGTACTTC | CASSYTKSSYEQYF
. | TRBJ2-1 | TRBV6-5 | once | TGTGCCAGCAGTTACGGGGGAGCTGACAATGAGCAGTTCTTC | CASSYGGADNEQFF
TRBD2 | TRBJ2-1 | TRBV12-3/TRBV12-4 | many | TGTGCCAGCAGTTTGCGGAGTGGACTAGCGGGGGTCCCCTACAATGAGCAGTTCTTC | CASSLRSGLAGVPYNEQFF
TRBD2 | TRBJ2-3 | TRBV7-2 | . | TGTGCCAGCAGCGCAATCTGGCTAGCGGGAGCGAGCAGAGACGCGTATTTT | CASSAIWLAGASRDAYF
. | TRBJ2-7 | TRBV29-1 | few | TGCAGCGTCTGGACCCTTTACGAGCAGTACTTC | CSVWTLYEQYF
TRBD2 | TRBJ2-5 | TRBV13 | . | TGTGCCAGCAGTCCCCTTAGCAGGCGGGAGGGCCGGGGAGAGACCCAGTACTTC | CASSPLSRREGRGETQYF
TRBD1 | TRBJ1-4 | TRBV29-1 | once | TGCAGCGCCCATCGACAGGGGGACGGAGAAAAACTGTTTTTT | CSAHRQGDGEKLFF
. | TRBJ1-2 | TRBV29-1 | . | TGCAGCGGGGGGGCAACCTATGGCTACACCTTC | CSGGATYGYTF
TRBD1 | TRBJ1-1 | TRBV5-1 | . | TGCGCCAGCAGCCAGAAGAGACAGGGCTCGTGGACTGAAGCTTTCTTT | CASSQKRQGSWTEAFF
. | TRBJ1-2 | TRBV4-1 | . | TGCGCCAGCAGCCAAGATCCGGGCCCCTATGGCTACACCTTC | CASSQDPGPYGYTF
. | TRBJ2-7 | TRBV7-9 | . | TGTGCCAGCAGCTCCCAACGGGACATCTACGAGCAGTACTTC | CASSSQRDIYEQYF
. | TRBJ2-3 | TRBV7-3 | . | TGTGCCAGCAGCCTACTTGGGGACGGCACAGATACGCAGTATTTT | CASSLLGDGTDTQYF
TRBD1 | TRBJ1-1 | TRBV6-1 | . | TGTGCCCGCAGCAAAAATCAGGGGGCAGGGGCTTTCTTT | CARSKNQGAGAFF
. | TRBJ2-3 | TRBV7-9 | . | TGTGCCAGCAGCCGACGTTGGGACACAGATACGCAGTATTTT | CASSRRWDTDTQYF
TRBD1 | TRBJ1-1 | TRBV4-1 | . | TGCGCCAGCAGCCAGACAGGGATGGGGAACACTGAAGCTTTCTTT | CASSQTGMGNTEAFF
TRBD1 | TRBJ2-7 | TRBV20-1 | . | TGCAGTGCCCCGGACAGGGGGTGGGCCCAGTACTTC | CSAPDRGWAQYF
TRBD2 | TRBJ2-3 | TRBV20-1 | . | TGCAGTGCAACGGGTAGCGGGAGGTCAGATACGCAGTATTTT | CSATGSGRSDTQYF
. | TRBJ2-1 | TRBV7-3 | . | TGTGCCAGCAGCTTAAACACCGGGCGGGACAGCTCCTACAATGAGCAGTTCTTC | CASSLNTGRDSSYNEQFF
TRBD1 | TRBJ1-1 | TRBV10-3 | . | TGTGCCATCAGTGAGGAGGGGGCTGACACTGAAGCTTTCTTT | CAISEEGADTEAFF
. | TRBJ2-4 | TRBV2 | . | TGTGCCAGCAGTGACATCGACCTAGCCAAAAACATTCAGTACTTC | CASSDIDLAKNIQYF
. | TRBJ2-7 | TRBV7-2 | . | TGTGCCAGCAGCTTTCTAACAGCAGGTGCAGGGAGCGAGCAGTACTTC | CASSFLTAGAGSEQYF
. | TRBJ2-1 | TRBV28 | once | TGTGCCGGCAGTGAAAGGGGGTCTAGCTACAATGAGCAGTTCTTC | CAGSERGSSYNEQFF
. | TRBJ1-4 | TRBV12-3/TRBV12-4 | few | TGTGCCAGCAGGCAGGGCGCAACTAATGAAAAACTGTTTTTT | CASRQGATNEKLFF
TRBD1 | TRBJ1-2 | TRBV20-1 | few | TGCAGTGCTCACAGGGGGAACTATGGCTACACCTTC | CSAHRGNYGYTF
. | TRBJ2-7 | TRBV9 | . | TGTGCCGGCAGCGTCGAACCGGGACGGACCTCCTACGAGCAGTACTTC | CAGSVEPGRTSYEQYF
. | TRBJ2-5 | TRBV29-1 | . | TGCAGCGCGAGAACGGGGGCAGCAAAGACCCAGTACTTC | CSARTGAAKTQYF
. | TRBJ2-1 | TRBV7-6 | . | TGTGCCAGCAGCGATAGCGGCCATGAGCAGTTCTTC | CASSDSGHEQFF
TRBD1 | TRBJ2-5 | TRBV7-8 | . | TGTGCCAGCAGCTTGGTGGGGACAGGGGTGTGGGAGCAGTACTTC | CASSLVGTGVWEQYF
TRBD2 | TRBJ2-5 | TRBV20-1 | . | TGCAGTGCTGGCCGGACTAGCGGGAGAACTGAGACCCAGTACTTC | CSAGRTSGRTETQYF
. | TRBJ1-4 | TRBV30 | . | TGTGCCTGGAGTGTATTCCGGGATGAAAAACTGTTTTTT | CAWSVFRDEKLFF
. | TRBJ2-7 | TRBV29-1 | . | TGCAGCGTTGAAGAGGACAGTTACACCGGGCAGTACTTC | CSVEEDSYTGQYF
TRBD1 | TRBJ1-4 | TRBV20-1 | . | TGCAGTGCCGCTTCGGGACAGTGGGAAAAACTGTTTTTT | CSAASGQWEKLFF
TRBD2 | TRBJ2-7 | TRBV5-1 | . | TGCGCCAGCAGCAAAACTAGCGGGAGGGCCGACAAGGGGACCTACGAGCAGTACTTC | CASSKTSGRADKGTYEQYF